This is a list of T cell receptor beta chains from one sample in a study of blood T cells in healthy people across ages. TCRdb processed the 5' RACE reads anew with MiXCR; each CDR3 protein has one entry. The sample consists of some 890,000 distinct CDR3 sequences, under 35% of them appearing once. The sample was also reused in another study, on T cells of mothers and their children.

Sequences were obtained from blood. Receptors originate from a woman between 35 and 50 years old in good health. Both conserved end residues are trimmed from each CDR3. Each record gives: J gene, D gene, V gene, CDR3 protein. The D gene is left open where the match is weak.

>TRBJ2-1|TRBD2|TRBV29-1
SVAAGDNEQF
>TRBJ1-5|-|TRBV12-3/TRBV12-4
ASGRGSNQPQH
>TRBJ1-2|TRBD1|TRBV28
ASSFPRGLNYGYT
>TRBJ2-5|-|TRBV20-1
SARENSGTQY
>TRBJ1-2|TRBD1|TRBV30
AWSEAGGYGYT
>TRBJ2-5|-|TRBV9
ASSVGPQETQY
>TRBJ1-1|-|TRBV12-3/TRBV12-4
ASSRRQWDTEAF
>TRBJ2-7|-|TRBV4-1
ASSQDGTTHSYEQY
>TRBJ1-5|TRBD1|TRBV19
ASSTADRGLISHQPQH
>TRBJ2-5|TRBD2|TRBV5-1
ASSQGLAGPARGGRETQY
>TRBJ2-7|-|TRBV20-1
SASQGSQSYEQY
>TRBJ2-1|-|TRBV6-5
ASRFDNEQF
>TRBJ2-1|-|TRBV2
ASSEASGLVYNEQF
>TRBJ2-1|TRBD1|TRBV4-3
ASSHDRANGNEQF
>TRBJ1-4|-|TRBV7-2
ASSLAYLKMGHEKLV
>TRBJ2-7|-|TRBV7-2
ASGITYEQY
>TRBJ2-3|-|TRBV20-1
SPGEGGSTDTQY
>TRBJ2-5|-|TRBV9
ASSVVGAGANEQY
>TRBJ2-5|-|TRBV7-2
ASSLSGSKETQY
>TRBJ2-7|-|TRBV7-9
ASSPRTVSYEQY
>TRBJ2-4|TRBD2|TRBV6-6
ASSKTSVDIQY
>TRBJ2-7|TRBD1|TRBV5-1
ASSFAGTGGYEQY
>TRBJ1-6|TRBD1|TRBV5-1
ASSLAVTGNSPLH
>TRBJ2-2|-|TRBV7-6
ASSQIGGDTGELF
>-|-|TRBV20-1
SAAPGIEQY
>TRBJ1-5|-|TRBV28
ASSLPGVDQPQH
>TRBJ1-3|TRBD1|TRBV12-3/TRBV12-4
ASTARTGLVGNTIY
>TRBJ2-7|TRBD1|TRBV12-3/TRBV12-4
ASRPSGTGVREQY
>TRBJ1-5|-|TRBV15
ATSKGVGNQPQH
>TRBJ2-7|-|TRBV30
ACRGDIGDEQY
>TRBJ2-1|TRBD2|TRBV7-2
ASSLLVRGSGGAYNEQF
>TRBJ2-1|TRBD1|TRBV7-9
ASSLDFGTGGNEQF
>TRBJ1-1|-|TRBV12-3/TRBV12-4
ASSLTQALTEAF
>TRBJ2-1|-|TRBV7-2
ASSPIRYNEQF
>TRBJ1-5|-|TRBV5-8
ASSWAVNQPQH
>TRBJ2-7|-|TRBV7-2
ASSGTFGASYEQY
>TRBJ1-2|-|TRBV6-1
ASVIVRGNYGYT
>TRBJ1-1|-|TRBV7-9
ASSLEVGGGEAF
>TRBJ1-4|-|TRBV29-1
SVETGTLANEKLF
>TRBJ2-1|-|TRBV5-6
ASSPGLGSNEQF
>TRBJ2-6|-|TRBV7-2
ASSLWTAASGANVLT
>TRBJ1-2|TRBD1|TRBV28
ASSGTGDGYGYT
>TRBJ1-6|TRBD1|TRBV28
ASSLPGQVDSPLH
>TRBJ1-4|-|TRBV29-1
SVGGAANEKLF
>TRBJ1-3|TRBD1|TRBV9
ASSPLQGAGNTIY
>TRBJ1-2|TRBD1|TRBV6-2/TRBV6-3
TSSYARQGGSYT
>TRBJ1-6|-|TRBV3-1
ASSQVGGNSPLH
>TRBJ2-7|-|TRBV5-1
ASSWRAEQY
>TRBJ2-3|TRBD1|TRBV9
ASSPRSRTGSTDTQY
>TRBJ2-1|-|TRBV4-1
ASSPQSRGGDNEQF
>TRBJ1-1|-|TRBV13
ASSPEGWGTEAF
>TRBJ2-3|-|TRBV7-2
ASSFGDSGDTQY
>TRBJ1-1|-|TRBV3-1
ASSHVSGANEAF
>TRBJ1-5|-|TRBV12-3/TRBV12-4
ASSPRDRLRDSNQPQH
>TRBJ2-3|TRBD2|TRBV6-6
ASSKTSGFTDTQY
>TRBJ2-3|-|TRBV12-3/TRBV12-4
ASATSDTQY
>TRBJ2-7|TRBD2|TRBV4-3
ASSQVASGFSYEQY
>TRBJ2-5|-|TRBV24-1
ATSDSGLPIEQY
>TRBJ2-7|TRBD2|TRBV6-5
ASSYSAGIGLAGSEQY